Following are 27 T cell receptor beta chains from one sample sequenced in a study of metastatic and nonmetastatic thyroid tumors. Patients underwent thyroid surgery, and none had received any treatment before it. TCRdb re-called the PCR reads via MiXCR. The repertoire holds 64,000 or so clones, 16% seen once, with roughly a tenth in the top ten. What was sequenced was blood. Receptors originate from a male donor with papillary thyroid cancer or a benign thyroid nodule (not recorded which). Some clones in this sample may be carry-over from other donors' samples.

In regard to this clone: A much more abundant neighbour one base away suggests this may be a read error. This chain uses TRBV9 with TRBJ2-7; D may match TRBD1 or TRBD2 (7 bases each). The CDR3 has 15 residues. Germline-derived CDR1 and CDR2 are SGDLS and YYNGEE. The ends were cut back, 6 bases at V and 6 bases at J, with 22 bases in the middle. This chain's CDR3 is CASIPEGAGDREQYF. CDR3 in DNA: TGTGCCAGCATCCCCGAGGGGGCGGGGGATCGCGAGCAGTACTTC.

This clone was counted at least ten times. This sequence joins TRBV3-1 and TRBJ2-3; TRBD2 agrees at 7 bases. This CDR3 has 18 residues. Germline values: CDR1 LGHDT, CDR2 YNNKEL (reference sequence). Trimming at V came to 3 bases and at J to 4 bases, leaving 16 bases not matched to a gene. CDR3 nucleotides: TGTGCCAGCAGCCAGACCCACCCGGGCGGGAGTCTCGCAGATACGCAGTATTTT. Its translation: CASSQTHPGGSLADTQYF.

This clone appeared many times. The CDR3 here is CASSVTGRNTGELFF. The DNA of the CDR3 is TGTGCCAGCAGCGTAACAGGGAGAAACACCGGGGAGCTGTTTTTT. V usage is TRBV9 and J usage is TRBJ2-2; D is perhaps TRBD1 (6 bases). The CDR3 spans 15 residues. Trimming left V 1 base short and J 2 bases short, with 9 bases between. Germline V gene sequence: CDR1 SGDLS, CDR2 YYNGEE.

This clone was found many times. The rearrangement links TRBV20-1 to TRBJ1-1, with D unclear. CDR1 is DFQATT and CDR2 is SNEGSKA in the germline V gene (reference sequence). This CDR3 has 11 residues. Trimming cost V 5 bases and J 2 bases, with 6 bases left between them. This CDR3 reads CSAHYNTEAFF. CDR3 DNA sequence: TGCAGTGCTCATTATAACACTGAAGCTTTCTTT.

This clone appeared many times. The chain uses TRBV24-1 and TRBJ2-3; D may correspond to TRBD1 or TRBD2 (5 bases each). V gave up 4 bases and J gave up 2 bases, with 15 bases separating them. The length of the CDR3 is 16 residues. Germline-derived CDR1 and CDR2 are KGHDR and SFDVKD. Written as DNA, the CDR3 is TGTGCCACCAGTGAGAGTCCGGGACCACACACAGATACGCAGTATTTT. Translating it yields CATSESPGPHTDTQYF.

The CDR3 region has the DNA TGTGCCAGCAGCTTAACTGTCGTACAGGGAACCTACGAGCAGTACTTC. Its translation is CASSLTVVQGTYEQYF. V gene TRBV7-6 combines with J gene TRBJ2-7, with D perhaps matching TRBD1 (6 bases). Germline V lookup: CDR1 SGHVS, CDR2 FNYEAQ. The CDR3 loop spans 16 amino acids. Trimming took off 2 bases at V and 2 bases at J, with 16 bases between the two ends.

This clone was recorded many times. V and J are TRBV12-3 or TRBV12-4 and TRBJ2-3; D not resolved. The CDR3 has 15 amino acids. V gave up 6 bases and J gave up 4 bases, with 17 bases separating them. The DNA of the CDR3 is TGTGCCAGCAGCCTAGGACGGAACGACCCAGATACGCAGTATTTT. As protein: CASSLGRNDPDTQYF.

V is TRBV5-4 and J is TRBJ2-3; TRBD1 agrees at 8 bases. The CDR3 is 13 residues long. J was trimmed by 6 bases and V by 5 bases; bases with no gene match: 5. Germline V lookup: CDR1 SGHNT, CDR2 YYREEE (reference sequence). CDR3 sequence (DNA): TGTGCCAGCAGTAACAGGGGGGTTGATACGCAGTATTTT. This encodes CASSNRGVDTQYF.

This clone was observed many times. Other DNA sequences from this sample encode an identical CDR3 as well. V gene TRBV5-4 combines with J gene TRBJ2-3; 10 bases agree with TRBD1. Germline CDR1 reads SGHNT; CDR2 reads YYREEE (reference sequence). The junction had 16 bases not matched to a gene; V was cut back by 0 bases and J by 6 bases. This CDR3 spans 19 amino acids. The CDR3 region is CASSLGTGGFDRRPDTQYF. CDR3 in DNA: TGTGCCAGCAGCTTGGGGACAGGGGGGTTCGATCGTCGGCCGGATACGCAGTATTTT.

This clone has ten or more counts. The gene calls are TRBV11-2 and TRBJ2-3; 9 nucleotides agree with TRBD1. There are 15 residues in the CDR3. Per the germline V gene, CDR1 is SGHAT and CDR2 is FQNNGV. V shed 5 bases and J 1 base; nucleotides not matched to a gene: 4. The chain's CDR3 is CASSKDRGGTDTQYF. CDR3 nucleotides: TGTGCCAGCAGCAAGGACAGGGGAGGCACAGATACGCAGTATTTT.

This clone was recorded at least ten times. Other nucleotide sequences in the sample specify the same CDR3. The J gene is TRBJ2-1, the V gene TRBV7-9; a weak D match, TRBD1 (6 bases). V lost 1 base to trimming and J lost 14 bases, with 15 bases between them. The CDR3 sequence is 13 residues long. CDR1 is SEHNR, CDR2 FQNEAQ, per germline (reference sequence). For the CDR3, the DNA is TGTGCCAGCAGCTTAGACACTCCCCCAGGGGAGTTCTTC. Its translation: CASSLDTPPGEFF.

This clone showed up many times. The V call is TRBV19, the J call TRBJ2-1, with 12 bases identical to TRBD1. V trimming: 1 base; J trimming: 9 bases; junction bases outside the gene matches: 10. Germline loops: CDR1 LNHDA, CDR2 SQIVND (reference sequence). This CDR3 is built from 17 residues. In nucleotides, the CDR3 is TGTGCCAGTAGTATAGCACGGGACAGGGGGCGATTTAGTGAGCAGTTCTTC. Translating it yields CASSIARDRGRFSEQFF.

A single count supports this clone. This chain uses TRBV2 with TRBJ1-1; perhaps TRBD1 as D (6 bases). Germline lookup yields CDR1 SNHLY and CDR2 FYNNEI. The germline V and J ends were trimmed by 0 bases and 2 bases, with 16 bases remaining between them. This CDR3 has 17 residues. The CDR3 loop reads CASSEAVASTGNTEAFF. CDR3 DNA: TGTGCCAGCAGTGAAGCTGTCGCCTCGACAGGTAACACTGAAGCTTTCTTT.

This chain links TRBV3-1 with TRBJ1-1; weak D call: TRBD1 (5 bases). Germline V lookup: CDR1 LGHDT, CDR2 YNNKEL (reference sequence). The V gene lost 3 bases and the J gene lost 1 base, with 9 bases spanning the gap. CDR3 length: 14 amino acids. For the CDR3, the DNA is TGTGCCAGCAGCCACTCCACAGGGAACACTGAAGCTTTCTTT. Translation gives CASSHSTGNTEAFF.

This clone was recorded many times. The rearrangement uses TRBV2 and TRBJ2-7, with D possibly matching TRBD1 (5 bases). This CDR3 contains 14 residues. Trimming removed 1 base at V and 2 bases at J, with 9 bases between. Germline V gives CDR1 SNHLY, CDR2 FYNNEI. The CDR3 DNA reads TGTGCCAGCAGTGAAGGGGGCCTAGCCTACGAGCAGTACTTC. Amino acid sequence: CASSEGGLAYEQYF.

In its sample, this clone was seen many times. CDR3 in amino acids: CASGVPNKAKNIQYF. In DNA form, the CDR3 reads TGTGCTAGTGGTGTCCCGAATAAAGCCAAAAACATTCAGTACTTC. This chain uses TRBV12-5 with TRBJ2-4; no clear D. CDR3 length: 15 residues. With 5 bases removed from V and 0 bases from J, the gap between germline ends came to 11 bases. Germline CDR1 and CDR2: LGHNT and FRNRAP.

This clone was found many times. One end of the junction varies from germline; a read error may be responsible. The chain recombines TRBV11-1 with TRBJ2-7; D is ambiguous. The CDR3 runs to 16 residues. Per the germline V gene, CDR1 is SGHAT and CDR2 is FQDESV (reference sequence). DNA for the CDR3: TGTGCCAGCAGCTTTGAAAATTCCTTTACGATCTACGAGCAGCACTTC. Its translation: CASSFENSFTIYEQHF.

In its sample, this clone was seen many times. V gene TRBV3-1 combines with J gene TRBJ2-1; TRBD2 matches at 9 bases. Germline CDR1 and CDR2: LGHDT and YNNKEL (reference sequence). With V trimmed by 6 bases and J by 7 bases, 10 bases remained unmatched. The CDR3 is 15 amino acids. The CDR3: CASRPRTSAVNEQFF. The CDR3 nucleotides read TGTGCCAGCAGACCGAGGACTAGCGCCGTGAATGAGCAGTTCTTC.

This clone appeared many times. The rearrangement links TRBV24-1 to TRBJ2-3, with 7 positions matching TRBD2. This CDR3 contains 13 residues. In germline, CDR1 is KGHDR, CDR2 SFDVKD. Germline trimming cut 10 bases from V and 3 bases from J; bases unmatched to any gene: 6. The CDR3 here is CATAREGTDTQYF. The CDR3 DNA reads as TGTGCCACTGCAAGGGAGGGGACAGATACGCAGTATTTT.

With regard to this clone: A clone one base away is much larger, so this may be a read error. The genes are TRBV5-6 and TRBJ2-2; possibly TRBD2 for D (6 bases). The V gene lost 3 bases and the J gene lost 6 bases, with 12 bases spanning the gap. CDR3 size: 14 residues. Per germline, CDR1 SGHDT and CDR2 YYEEEE. CDR3 sequence reads: CASSSSVAPGELFF. CDR3 DNA: TGTGCCAGCAGCTCTAGCGTGGCCCCCGGGGAGCTGTTTTTT. Together with reference TRBV5-6 and TRBJ2-2, the CDR3 gives the full variable domain: DAGVTQSPTHLIKTRGQQVTLRCSPKSGHDTVSWYQQALGQGPQFIFQYYEEEERQRGNFPDRFSGHQFPNYSSELNVNALLLGDSALYLCASSSSVAPGELFFGEGSRLTVL.

The sample holds many counts of this clone. In the same sample, other DNA sequences code for this CDR3. V gene TRBV27 combines with J gene TRBJ2-7; D is undetermined. The CDR3 runs 10 residues. Trimming took off 9 bases at V and 2 bases at J, with 5 bases between the two ends. Germline CDR1 reads MNHEY; CDR2 reads SMNVEV (reference sequence). CDR3 amino acids: CARSTYEQYV. Here the CDR3 DNA reads TGTGCCAGGAGTACCTACGAGCAGTACGTC.

Regarding this clone: Its ends do not fully match the called genes, so a read error is possible. This chain uses TRBV14 with TRBJ2-1; 7 bases line up with TRBD2. CDR3 length: 20 amino acids. Per the germline V gene, CDR1 is SGHDN and CDR2 is FVKESK. The CDR3 protein is CASSQASGREGPPQLNEHFF. The CDR3 bases are TGTGCCAGCAGCCAAGCTAGTGGGAGGGAGGGCCCCCCGCAGCTCAATGAGCATTTCTTC.

This clone appeared many times. The chain joins TRBV5-6 to TRBJ2-2; possible D gene TRBD2, 6 bases. Germline assignment: CDR1 SGHDT and CDR2 YYEEEE. With 1 base removed from V and 7 bases from J, the gap between germline ends came to 20 bases. This CDR3 region has 17 residues. In nucleotides, the CDR3 is TGTGCCAGCAGCTTGTCCAGGGTCCTAGTGCGGGGCGGGGAGCTGTTTTTT. Protein sequence: CASSLSRVLVRGGELFF. Complete variable domain (other parts from reference TRBV5-6 and TRBJ2-2): DAGVTQSPTHLIKTRGQQVTLRCSPKSGHDTVSWYQQALGQGPQFIFQYYEEEERQRGNFPDRFSGHQFPNYSSELNVNALLLGDSALYLCASSLSRVLVRGGELFFGEGSRLTVL.

This clone was seen repeatedly, ten times or more. V gene TRBV10-3 combines with J gene TRBJ2-1; 11 bases line up with TRBD1. Germline V CDR1 and CDR2: ENHRY, SYGVKD. Germline trimming cut 5 bases from V and 7 bases from J; bases unmatched to any gene: 16. CDR3 length: 18 residues. In DNA form, the CDR3 reads TGTGCCATCAGTTTGCAAGCCGGGACAGGGGGACAAGGAAATGAGCAGTTCTTC. Amino acids: CAISLQAGTGGQGNEQFF.

This clone has ten or more counts. The rearrangement uses TRBV4-1 and TRBJ2-4; 9 bases fit TRBD1. Losses at the gene ends were 3 bases for V and 3 bases for J; bases not matched to a gene: 9. CDR1 and CDR2 (germline): MGHRA, YSYEKL. This CDR3 spans 17 amino acids. CDR3 region: CASSQGTGSLSKNIQYF. The CDR3 DNA sequence: TGCGCCAGCAGCCAGGGGACAGGGAGTCTTAGCAAAAACATTCAGTACTTC.

The table lists this clone with many counts. This chain uses TRBV7-2 with TRBJ1-5; unclear D gene. Germline CDR1 and CDR2: SGHTA and FQGNSA. The CDR3 contains 15 residues. Trimming removed 6 bases from V and 1 base from J, with 13 bases in between. The CDR3 region is CASSPTGLSNQPQHF. The CDR3, as DNA: TGTGCCAGCAGTCCGACTGGTCTGAGCAATCAGCCCCAGCATTTT.

At least ten counts were recorded for this clone. J is TRBJ2-3 and V is TRBV2, with D unclear. Per germline, CDR1 SNHLY and CDR2 FYNNEI. This CDR3 has 13 residues. V lost 1 base and J 2 bases, leaving 4 bases between the germline ends. The CDR3 loop reads CASSEVPTDTQYF. Written as DNA, the CDR3 is TGTGCCAGCAGTGAAGTCCCCACAGATACGCAGTATTTT. Variable domain in full (rest from reference TRBV2 and TRBJ2-3): EPEVTQTPSHQVTQMGQEVILRCVPISNHLYFYWYRQILGQKVEFLVSFYNNEISEKSEIFDDQFSVERPDGSNFTLKIRSTKLEDSAMYFCASSEVPTDTQYFGPGTRLTVL.